The 13 T cell receptor beta chains below all came from one sample that was sequenced in a study of blood T cell repertoires in COVID-19. Here immunoSEQ multiplex PCR was the method, and the copy in TCRdb shows in-frame clones only, minus some. This sample has roughly 150,000 clones; under 90% occur once, and the top ten carry around 0.62%. Material for sequencing was peripheral blood. The receptors were sampled from a man aged 60 to 69 with acute or convalescent COVID-19.

This clone was seen a few times. J is TRBJ1-3 and V is TRBV25-1; TRBD1 agrees at 7 bases. The V and J ends lost 5 bases and 4 bases, in that order; junction bases with no gene match: 8. Germline CDR1 MGHDK, CDR2 SYGVNS. CDR3 length: 15 residues. The CDR3 loop reads CASSFATGVGNTIYF. CDR3 sequence (DNA): TGTGCCAGCAGTTTCGCCACAGGGGTAGGAAACACCATATATTTT.

The chain uses TRBV19 and TRBJ2-7, with 9 bases identical to TRBD1. Trimming at V came to 5 bases and at J to 4 bases, leaving 6 bases not matched to a gene. Germline CDR1 and CDR2: LNHDA and SQIVND (reference sequence). The CDR3 spans 14 residues. The CDR3 region is CASSPRQGGYEQYF. The CDR3 DNA sequence: TGTGCCAGTAGTCCCAGACAGGGGGGGTACGAGCAGTACTTC.

The chain combines TRBV27 with TRBJ1-1; 10 nucleotides align to TRBD1. Germline-derived CDR1 and CDR2 are MNHEY and SMNVEV (reference sequence). The CDR3 spans 20 residues. V trimming: 0 bases; J trimming: 0 bases; junction bases outside the gene matches: 13. The CDR3 protein is CASSLSRVGWGQGMNTEAFF. The CDR3 DNA reads as TGTGCCAGCAGTTTATCGAGAGTAGGATGGGGACAGGGGATGAACACTGAAGCTTTCTTT.

The rearrangement links TRBV6-5 to TRBJ1-1; 7 bases fit TRBD1. V shed 2 bases, J shed 5 bases, and the junction held 5 bases outside the gene matches. Germline CDR1 and CDR2: MNHEY and SVGAGI. The CDR3 consists of 14 residues. The CDR3 sequence: CASSYRGQGTEAFF. Written as DNA, the CDR3 is TGTGCCAGCAGTTACAGGGGGCAGGGGACTGAAGCTTTCTTT.

The chain is built from TRBV3-1 (or the pseudogene TRBV3-2) and TRBJ1-6, with 7 nucleotides matching TRBD1. V lost 2 bases to trimming and J lost 11 bases; unmatched junction nucleotides: 3. Germline V gives CDR1 LGHDT, CDR2 YNNKEL (reference sequence). The CDR3 is made up of 13 amino acids. CDR3 nucleotides: TGTGCCAGCAGCCAACAGACAGGGACACCCCTCCACTTT. Protein sequence: CASSQQTGTPLHF.

The rearrangement uses TRBV18 and TRBJ2-7, with TRBD1 identical over 7 bases. Per germline, CDR1 KGHSH and CDR2 LQKENI. V trimming: 5 bases; J trimming: 10 bases; junction bases outside the gene matches: 5. The CDR3 extends over 11 amino acids. CDR3 DNA: TGTGCCAGCTCATCCGACAGGGATCAGTACTTC. It codes for CASSSDRDQYF.

In nucleotides, the CDR3 is TGTGCCAGCAGTTCTCGGACTAGCGGGGGCACAGATACGCAGTATTTT. It yields the protein CASSSRTSGGTDTQYF. This sequence joins TRBV2 and TRBJ2-3; 12 bases align to TRBD2. The V and J ends lost 5 bases and 1 base, in that order; junction bases with no gene match: 4. The CDR3 totals 16 residues. CDR1 SNHLY and CDR2 FYNNEI come from the germline V gene. Variable domain in full (rest from reference TRBV2 and TRBJ2-3): EPEVTQTPSHQVTQMGQEVILRCVPISNHLYFYWYRQILGQKVEFLVSFYNNEISEKSEIFDDQFSVERPDGSNFTLKIRSTKLEDSAMYFCASSSRTSGGTDTQYFGPGTRLTVL.

The chain combines TRBV5-1 with TRBJ1-4; unclear D gene. V lost 4 bases, J lost 0 bases, and 10 bases lay in between. The germline CDR1 and CDR2 sequences are SGHRS and YFSETQ. The CDR3 totals 15 residues. CDR3 coding DNA: TGCGCCAGCAGCGTAGGAGAGGCAACTAATGAAAAACTGTTTTTT. This sequence encodes CASSVGEATNEKLFF. Variable domain in full (rest from reference TRBV5-1 and TRBJ1-4): KAGVTQTPRYLIKTRGQQVTLSCSPISGHRSVSWYQQTPGQGLQFLFEYFSETQRNKGNFPGRFSGRQFSNSRSEMNVSTLELGDSALYLCASSVGEATNEKLFFGSGTQLSVL.

This clone was counted a few times. The chain recombines TRBV10-3 with TRBJ1-3, with 7 bases fitting TRBD1. CDR1 ENHRY and CDR2 SYGVKD come from the germline V gene. With 4 bases clipped from V and 0 bases from J, the junction kept 3 bases outside the gene matches. The CDR3 covers 15 residues. The CDR3 protein is CAISGTGVSGNTIYF. The CDR3 DNA follows: TGTGCCATCAGTGGGACAGGAGTCTCTGGAAACACCATATATTTT.

The J gene is TRBJ1-6, the V gene TRBV28; D unresolved. Germline CDR1 is MDHEN and CDR2 is SYDVKM. V dropped 5 bases and J dropped 1 base, with 9 bases sitting between them. The CDR3 runs 15 residues. The CDR3 nucleotides read TGTGCCAGCAGTGAACGAGGATCCTATAATTCACCCCTCCACTTT. Its protein product is CASSERGSYNSPLHF.

The J gene is TRBJ2-7, the V gene TRBV7-9; 8 nucleotides line up with TRBD2. Germline CDR1 is SEHNR and CDR2 is FQNEAQ (reference sequence). The ends lost 5 bases at V and 4 bases at J; junction bases unmatched: 7. The CDR3 runs 14 residues. The CDR3 region is CASSRSGRNYEQYF. The CDR3 DNA reads as TGTGCCAGCAGCCGGAGCGGGAGAAATTACGAGCAGTACTTC.

This clone has a handful of counts. This CDR3 is CASSFSGGIVPGYTF. The CDR3 bases are TGTGCCAGCAGCTTTTCTGGGGGGATAGTACCTGGCTACACCTTC. The chain carries TRBV27 and TRBJ1-2, with D perhaps matching TRBD1 (5 bases). This CDR3 has 15 residues. Trimming took 6 bases from V and 7 from J, leaving 21 bases between them. CDR1 and CDR2 from the germline V gene are MNHEY and SMNVEV (reference sequence).

In this sample, this clone turned up a few times. The V call is TRBV5-1, the J call TRBJ2-1; D may be TRBD2 (5 bases). The germline V and J ends were trimmed by 7 bases and 5 bases, with 19 bases remaining between them. This CDR3 comprises 15 residues. Germline V gene data show CDR1 as SGHRS and CDR2 as YFSETQ. As DNA, the CDR3 is TGCGCCAGCGGCAACACGGGAATTAAAGACAATGAGCAGTTCTTC. As protein: CASGNTGIKDNEQFF. Combining the CDR3 with reference TRBV5-1 and TRBJ2-1 gives the whole variable domain KAGVTQTPRYLIKTRGQQVTLSCSPISGHRSVSWYQQTPGQGLQFLFEYFSETQRNKGNFPGRFSGRQFSNSRSEMNVSTLELGDSALYLCASGNTGIKDNEQFFGPGTRLTVL.